The 8 T cell receptor beta chains below all came from one sample that was sequenced in a study of OX40 agonist ivuxolimab in advanced cancers. TCRdb's table, derived via immunoSEQ multiplex PCR, lists solely in-frame clones and lacks some. Of 35,000 to 50,000 clones in the sample, 75% to 90% were seen once. Sequences were derived from CD4+ or CD8+ T cells sorted from blood, sampled in a trial of the OX40 agonist ivuxolimab. Every receptor here comes from an adult with an advanced solid tumor such as melanoma, head and neck, liver or kidney cancer.

The rearrangement uses TRBV6-1 and TRBJ2-3; the D gene is possibly TRBD1 (6 bases). Trimming left V 8 bases short and J 7 bases short, with 19 bases between. The CDR3 has 14 residues. In germline, CDR1 is MNHNS, CDR2 SASEGT. The CDR3 is CASVQGITQYTQYF. The DNA of the CDR3 is TGTGCCAGCGTACAGGGTATTACACAATATACGCAGTATTTT.

V gene TRBV6-6 combines with J gene TRBJ2-7, with D unresolved. The CDR3 consists of 12 residues. V lost 5 bases and J lost 4, with 9 bases in between. Germline-derived CDR1 and CDR2 are MNHNY and SVGAGI (reference sequence). In DNA form, the CDR3 reads TGTGCCAGCAGTCTCGACGGATACGAGCAGTACTTC. As protein: CASSLDGYEQYF.

The gene calls are TRBV5-1 and TRBJ1-4; D unclear. Germline V gives CDR1 SGHRS, CDR2 YFSETQ. The CDR3 contains 14 residues. V lost 4 bases and J lost 2, with 9 bases in between. The CDR3 region is CASSLSGTNEKLFF. The CDR3 nucleotides read TGCGCCAGCAGCCTATCCGGGACTAATGAAAAACTGTTTTTT.

The chain uses TRBV4-1 and TRBJ2-5, with a weak D call TRBD2 (6 bases). This CDR3 comprises 16 residues. V lost 6 bases and J 0 bases, leaving 17 bases between the germline ends. CDR1 is MGHRA and CDR2 is YSYEKL in the germline V gene. The CDR3 loop reads CASRAGGGLNQETQYF. The DNA for the CDR3 is TGCGCCAGCAGGGCCGGTGGCGGACTAAACCAAGAGACCCAGTACTTC.

This chain connects TRBV27 to TRBJ2-3, with 7 bases fitting TRBD2. The V and J ends lost 2 bases and 5 bases, in that order; junction bases with no gene match: 4. CDR1 MNHEY and CDR2 SMNVEV come from the germline V gene (reference sequence). The CDR3 is 14 residues long. The CDR3 sequence: CASSLLAVKDTQYF. The CDR3 DNA reads TGTGCCAGCAGTTTACTAGCGGTTAAAGATACGCAGTATTTT.

This chain connects TRBV18 to TRBJ2-1; possibly TRBD1 for D (5 bases). The germline V gene has CDR1 KGHSH and CDR2 LQKENI. This CDR3 is built from 13 residues. V gave up 4 bases and J gave up 3 bases, with 7 bases separating them. The DNA of the CDR3 is TGTGCCAGCTCACAAGACAGCTACAATGAGCAGTTCTTC. Translating it yields CASSQDSYNEQFF.

The chain joins TRBV9 to TRBJ1-5, with D uncertain. From germline, CDR1 is SGDLS and CDR2 YYNGEE. V was pared by 2 bases and J by 0 bases, with 15 bases between. The CDR3 extends over 17 amino acids. CDR3 region: CASSVKYIEYSNQPQHF. CDR3 bases: TGTGCCAGCAGCGTGAAATATATCGAATATAGCAATCAGCCCCAGCATTTT.

The rearrangement joins TRBV5-6 to TRBJ1-2; tentative D call: TRBD1 (6 bases). This CDR3 has 14 residues. V was shortened by 3 bases and J by 3 bases, with 12 bases between the two germline ends. Germline V gene sequence: CDR1 SGHDT, CDR2 YYEEEE. The CDR3 nucleotides read TGTGCCAGCAGCTCCCCGGGACAAGACTATGGCTACACCTTC. Translating it yields CASSSPGQDYGYTF.